Included here is one T cell receptor beta chain sequence, with context. The data originate from a study of blood T cell repertoires in COVID-19. Study-level information: Samples came from the United States, Italy and Spain, spanning acute and convalescent COVID-19.

The CDR3 contains 13 residues. In germline, CDR1 is SGHTA, CDR2 FQGNSA. Trimming left V 1 base short and J 7 bases short, with 8 bases between. The method was immunoSEQ multiplex PCR; TCRdb's version includes in-frame clones alone and lacks a portion of them. The repertoire holds around 66,000 clones, with 80% to 90% as singletons. This chain connects TRBV7-2 to TRBJ2-1; TRBD2 is a possible D gene (5 bases). The sample was peripheral blood. The origin of this receptor is a man aged 55-75 years with acute or convalescent COVID-19. The CDR3 DNA sequence: TGTGCCAGCAGCTTAGTGGGGAGTAATGAGCAGTTCTTC. Protein: CASSLVGSNEQFF.